A single sample is the source of the 29 T cell receptor beta chains below, sequenced in a study of regulatory T cells in long-lasting Graves disease. Specified time point: newly diagnosed GD, antithyroid drugs for less than 3 months. Scientists built the TCR library using RNA that was extracted from PBMCs. Arm-PCR with iRepertoire HTBI primers amplified the CDR3 regions for these TCR beta libraries. One entry per CDR3 protein, called by TCRdb with MiXCR from the multiplex PCR reads. This sample has fewer than 400,000 distinct CDR3 sequences, with over 15% found just once. The sequencing here drew on peripheral blood mononuclear cells (PBMCs), taken at new diagnosis, from a patient treated with antithyroid drugs. These receptors were obtained from a female donor with Graves disease.

This clonotype has ten or more counts. The genes are TRBV2 and TRBJ1-6; perhaps TRBD1 as D (5 bases). CDR1 and CDR2 (germline): SNHLY, FYNNEI. The CDR3 runs 13 residues. The V end was cut by 8 bases, the J end by 9 bases, with 14 bases between. CDR3 sequence (DNA): TGTGCCAGCCACCGGGACCTCACTTCACCCCTCCACTTT. Protein sequence: CASHRDLTSPLHF. The full variable domain, rest sourced from reference TRBV2 and TRBJ1-6, is EPEVTQTPSHQVTQMGQEVILRCVPISNHLYFYWYRQILGQKVEFLVSFYNNEISEKSEIFDDQFSVERPDGSNFTLKIRSTKLEDSAMYFCASHRDLTSPLHFGNGTRLTVT.

Concerning this clonotype: The CDR3 end shows no conserved phenylalanine or tryptophan, and so a read error is likely. The DNA is omitted, as the CDR3 cannot be located on it reliably, and the CDR3 follows TCRdb's listing. The gene calls are TRBV11-2 and TRBJ2-1; TRBD1, the D gene given by the table, was not confirmed from the DNA. Germline-derived CDR1 and CDR2 are SGHAT and FQNNGV. The CDR3 is 14 residues long, counting both termini. The CDR3 sequence: CASTFSGARNEQFL.

In this sample, this clonotype turned up many times. The chain links TRBV20-1 to TRBJ1-6; D gene uncertain. This CDR3 contains 14 residues. Germline assignment: CDR1 DFQATT and CDR2 SNEGSKA (reference sequence). The ends were cut back, 6 bases at V and 2 bases at J, with 11 bases in the middle. The CDR3 nucleotides are TGCAGTGCCCTTAGCGGTGCCTATAATTCACCCCTCCACTTT. Translating it yields CSALSGAYNSPLHF.

This chain connects TRBV11-2 to TRBJ2-7, with D perhaps matching TRBD2 (6 bases). The CDR3 covers 16 residues. Germline CDR1 SGHAT, CDR2 FQNNGV. V lost 1 base, J lost 7 bases, and 20 bases lay in between. In DNA form, the CDR3 reads TGTGCCAGCAGCTTAGTGGGCGGGGTGGGGTTACGGGAGCAGTACTTC. This codes for CASSLVGGVGLREQYF.

This clonotype was detected many times. This chain links TRBV28 with TRBJ2-3; D gene unclear. The assigned J gene may be wrong: the sequence end matches TRBJ2-7 better. Per germline, CDR1 MDHEN and CDR2 SYDVKM. This CDR3 spans 12 amino acids. The chain's CDR3 is CASNRHPSEQYF. CDR3 coding DNA: TGTGCCAGCAACAGACACCCATCCGAGCAGTACTTC.

This clonotype has a count of ten or more. The chain links TRBV5-6 to TRBJ2-1; TRBD2 might be the D (6 bases). Germline V lookup: CDR1 SGHDT, CDR2 YYEEEE. The V end lost 7 bases, the J end lost 4 bases, and 15 bases lay between the germline ends. CDR3 size: 14 residues. The chain's CDR3 is CASGGAADYNEQFF. CDR3 bases: TGTGCCAGCGGAGGGGCGGCCGATTACAATGAGCAGTTCTTC. Using reference TRBV5-6 and TRBJ2-1 for the parts outside the CDR3, the full variable domain is DAGVTQSPTHLIKTRGQQVTLRCSPKSGHDTVSWYQQALGQGPQFIFQYYEEEERQRGNFPDRFSGHQFPNYSSELNVNALLLGDSALYLCASGGAADYNEQFFGPGTRLTVL.

This clonotype appeared a few times. The J gene is TRBJ1-1, the V gene TRBV12-3 or TRBV12-4; unclear D gene. V lost 0 bases and J 3 bases, leaving 8 bases between the germline ends. The CDR3 runs 14 residues. This chain's CDR3 is CASSLASGYTEAFF. In nucleotides, the CDR3 is TGTGCCAGCAGTTTAGCCTCGGGGTACACTGAAGCTTTCTTT.

The table lists this clonotype with many counts. V usage is TRBV6-5 and J usage is TRBJ1-1; 7 positions agree with TRBD1. CDR3 size: 16 residues. After removal of 4 bases from V and 0 bases from J, the junction contained 8 bases not matched to a gene. Per germline, CDR1 MNHEY and CDR2 SVGAGI. Here the CDR3 DNA reads TGTGCCAGCAGTTTCGGGACAGCCTCGATGAACACTGAAGCTTTCTTT. This gives the protein CASSFGTASMNTEAFF.

This clonotype showed up just a few times. The chain couples TRBV6-2 or TRBV6-3 to TRBJ2-3; 7 bases fit TRBD2. Germline assignment: CDR1 MNHEY and CDR2 SVGEGT. After removal of 6 bases from V and 4 bases from J, the junction contained 13 bases not matched to a gene. This CDR3 has 16 amino acids. The CDR3 is CASSRSVRELPDTQYF. The CDR3 DNA follows: TGTGCCAGCAGCCGTTCGGTGCGGGAGTTACCAGATACGCAGTATTTT.

This clonotype came up many times. This chain joins TRBV20-1 and TRBJ1-5; D gene unclear. CDR3 size: 16 residues. Per germline, CDR1 DFQATT and CDR2 SNEGSKA (reference sequence). V dropped 3 bases and J dropped 0 bases, with 15 bases sitting between them. CDR3 in amino acids: CSASSRTHGSNQPQHF. CDR3 bases: TGCAGTGCTAGTAGCAGGACCCACGGTAGCAATCAGCCCCAGCATTTT.

This clonotype was observed many times. J is TRBJ1-2 and V is TRBV6-1; 8 nucleotides match TRBD1. This CDR3 is 15 amino acids long. Unmatched junction bases numbered 10, after V lost 6 bases and J lost 4 bases. CDR1 is MNHNS and CDR2 is SASEGT in the germline V gene. CDR3 protein: CASSPLGQVGYGYTF. DNA for the CDR3: TGTGCCAGCAGCCCCTTGGGACAGGTGGGCTATGGCTACACCTTC.

This clonotype has more than one count but fewer than ten. The genes are TRBV6-1 and TRBJ2-7; possible D gene TRBD2, 7 bases. V gave up 1 base and J gave up 4 bases, with 17 bases separating them. The CDR3 is 16 residues long. Germline lookup yields CDR1 MNHNS and CDR2 SASEGT. DNA for the CDR3: TGTGCCAGCAGTGAAGTATCAGGAGGGGGGGGGTACGAGCAGTACTTC. Protein sequence: CASSEVSGGGGYEQYF.

Ten or more counts support this clonotype. The rearrangement links TRBV5-1 to TRBJ1-1; D is uncertain. V was pared by 0 bases and J by 2 bases, with 17 bases between. This CDR3 is built from 17 residues. Germline V gene data show CDR1 as SGHRS and CDR2 as YFSETQ. The CDR3, as DNA: TGCGCCAGCAGCTTGGCCGGGTCCCGATTTGAAAACACTGAAGCTTTCTTT. Its protein is CASSLAGSRFENTEAFF.

The CDR3 is CASSFRVGGGNTEAFF. The CDR3 bases are TGTGCCAGCAGCTTTCGGGTCGGTGGGGGGAACACTGAAGCTTTCTTT. The V and J genes are TRBV5-6 and TRBJ1-1; the D gene is possibly TRBD1 (5 bases). The CDR3 covers 16 residues. Looked up from germline, CDR1 is SGHDT and CDR2 is YYEEEE. Trimming left V 2 bases short and J 1 base short, with 15 bases between. The whole variable domain, filled in from reference TRBV5-6 and TRBJ1-1, reads DAGVTQSPTHLIKTRGQQVTLRCSPKSGHDTVSWYQQALGQGPQFIFQYYEEEERQRGNFPDRFSGHQFPNYSSELNVNALLLGDSALYLCASSFRVGGGNTEAFFGQGTRLTVV.

This clonotype was counted many times. CDR3 DNA sequence: TGCAGCGTCGAGGGACTAGCGCGTTCTTCCTACAATGAGCAGTTCTTC. It is translated as CSVEGLARSSYNEQFF. This chain joins TRBV29-1 and TRBJ2-1; the match to TRBD2 covers 10 bases. Looked up from germline, CDR1 is SQVTM and CDR2 is ANQGSEA. The CDR3 totals 16 residues. V dropped 6 bases and J dropped 1; count of bases not matched to a gene: 9.

At least ten counts were recorded for this clonotype. The chain carries TRBV5-6 and TRBJ1-2; D is ambiguous. CDR3 length: 13 residues. V lost 0 bases, J lost 6 bases, and 9 bases lay in between. Germline V gene data show CDR1 as SGHDT and CDR2 as YYEEEE. The CDR3 protein is CASSLGLPDGYTF. CDR3 coding DNA: TGTGCCAGCAGCTTGGGGCTGCCGGATGGCTACACCTTC. Full variable domain (missing parts from reference TRBV5-6 and TRBJ1-2): DAGVTQSPTHLIKTRGQQVTLRCSPKSGHDTVSWYQQALGQGPQFIFQYYEEEERQRGNFPDRFSGHQFPNYSSELNVNALLLGDSALYLCASSLGLPDGYTFGSGTRLTVV.

This clonotype was recorded a few times. CDR3 DNA sequence: TGTGCCAGCAATGTTGGAGCAGAACTTCTCAGGGGAAACAATCAGCCCCAGCATTTT. Amino acid sequence: CASNVGAELLRGNNQPQHF. The chain recombines TRBV6-1 with TRBJ1-5; perhaps TRBD1 as D (6 bases). Per the germline V gene, CDR1 is MNHNS and CDR2 is SASEGT. CDR3 length equals 19 residues. The V end lost 7 bases, the J end lost 3 bases, and 28 bases lay between the germline ends.

In its sample, this clonotype was seen a few times. This chain connects TRBV6-1 to TRBJ2-1; 10 bases match TRBD2. Germline trimming cut 6 bases from V and 7 bases from J; bases unmatched to any gene: 12. This CDR3 has 16 amino acids. CDR1 is MNHNS, CDR2 SASEGT, per germline. Here the CDR3 reads CASSLRGASGSNEQFF. The CDR3 DNA reads as TGTGCCAGCAGCCTAAGAGGGGCTAGCGGGAGTAATGAGCAGTTCTTC.

Worth noting for this clonotype: The junction differs from germline at one of its ends, possibly a read error. The chain recombines TRBV4-1 with TRBJ2-7, with 13 bases lining up with TRBD2. CDR3 size: 17 residues. CDR1 is MGHRA, CDR2 YSYEKL, per germline. CDR3 coding DNA: TGCGCCGGCAGCCAGAGTGGACTAGCGGGAGCGACCTACGAGCAGTACTTC. Its translation is CAGSQSGLAGATYEQYF.

This clonotype has a count of ten or more. The chain links TRBV6-1 to TRBJ1-6; D ambiguous. Germline V CDR1 and CDR2: MNHNS, SASEGT. CDR3 length: 14 residues. V gave up 2 bases and J gave up 4 bases, with 6 bases separating them. CDR3 protein: CASSERRYNSPLHF. Written as DNA, the CDR3 is TGTGCCAGCAGTGAACGACGGTATAATTCACCCCTCCACTTT.

This clonotype was picked up a small number of times. The chain joins TRBV28 to TRBJ1-4, with TRBD1 as a possible D gene (5 bases). Trimming pared 8 bases from V and 7 bases from J, leaving 17 bases between. The germline V gene encodes CDR1 MDHEN and CDR2 SYDVKM. The CDR3 is 14 residues long. In DNA, the CDR3 is TGTGCCAGCTATTTGTCAGGGAGTGTTGAAAAACTGTTTTTT. Protein sequence: CASYLSGSVEKLFF. Combining the CDR3 with reference TRBV28 and TRBJ1-4 gives the whole variable domain DVKVTQSSRYLVKRTGEKVFLECVQDMDHENMFWYRQDPGLGLRLIYFSYDVKMKEKGDIPEGYSVSREKKERFSLILESASTNQTSMYLCASYLSGSVEKLFFGSGTQLSVL.

This clonotype was counted at least ten times. The J gene is TRBJ1-2, the V gene TRBV30; D gene unclear. This CDR3 has 13 amino acids. V lost 3 bases and J lost 0, with 8 bases in between. The germline CDR1 and CDR2 sequences are GTSNPN and SVGIG (reference sequence). CDR3 loop: CAWRPRANYGYTF. The CDR3 DNA reads as TGTGCCTGGAGGCCCCGGGCTAACTATGGCTACACCTTC.

There are many counts of this clonotype. This chain links TRBV28 with TRBJ1-4; 9 nucleotides match TRBD1. The trim removed 10 bases at V and 5 bases at J, leaving 8 bases unmatched. The germline CDR1 and CDR2 sequences are MDHEN and SYDVKM. CDR3 length: 14 residues. The CDR3 here is CATRTGTGNEKLFF. CDR3 nucleotides: TGTGCCACCCGGACCGGGACAGGGAATGAAAAACTGTTTTTT.

In its sample, this clonotype was seen many times. CDR3 nucleotide sequence: TGTGCCAGCAGTGACGCCCCCGAAGGTGGCTACACCTTC. Translating it yields CASSDAPEGGYTF. This chain joins TRBV25-1 and TRBJ1-2; D is unclear. CDR3 length: 13 residues. Trimming took off 3 bases at V and 7 bases at J, with 12 bases between the two ends. Germline assignment: CDR1 MGHDK and CDR2 SYGVNS.

The V call is TRBV6-5, the J call TRBJ1-4, with D unresolved. Trimming pared 4 bases from V and 3 bases from J, leaving 9 bases between. The CDR3 extends over 14 amino acids. Germline V gene data show CDR1 as MNHEY and CDR2 as SVGAGI. CDR3: CASSSGSSNEKLFF. CDR3 bases: TGTGCCAGCAGTTCGGGCAGCTCTAATGAAAAACTGTTTTTT.

The gene calls are TRBV7-3 and TRBJ2-7, with unresolved D. V gave up 7 bases and J gave up 2 bases, with 21 bases separating them. The CDR3 is 16 residues long. Germline-derived CDR1 and CDR2 are SGHTA and FQGTGA. Here the CDR3 reads CASTFPRAGDTYEQYF. In nucleotides, the CDR3 is TGTGCCAGCACCTTCCCTCGGGCAGGAGATACCTACGAGCAGTACTTC.

Concerning this clonotype: A junction end diverges from the germline sequence, so it may reflect a read error. J is TRBJ2-4 and V is TRBV5-6; 9 bases agree with TRBD1. Germline assignment: CDR1 SGHDT and CDR2 YYEEEE. This CDR3 is built from 17 residues. CDR3 sequence: CASSQAGQGLSNNIQYF. The CDR3 nucleotides are TGTGCCAGCAGCCAGGCCGGACAGGGGTTATCCAACAACATTCAGTACTTC.

Ten or more counts support this clonotype. CDR3 in amino acids: CASSYDVQETQYF. CDR3 in DNA: TGTGCCAGCAGTTATGATGTCCAAGAGACCCAGTACTTC. This rearrangement joins TRBV6-5 to TRBJ2-5, with unresolved D. This CDR3 is 13 amino acids long. CDR1 and CDR2 from the germline V gene are MNHEY and SVGAGI. Trimming left V 3 bases short and J 1 base short, with 6 bases between.

As concerns this clonotype: This could be a read error, since a much larger clone is one nucleotide away. V and J are TRBV3-1 and TRBJ1-1, with a tentative D call TRBD1 (6 bases). The CDR3 sequence is 15 residues long. The germline CDR1 and CDR2 sequences are LGHDT and YNNKEL (reference sequence). CDR3 protein: CASSPRDGTTAEASF. Written as DNA, the CDR3 is TGTGCCAGCAGCCCCCGAGACGGGACAACGGCTGAAGCTTCCTTT.